This T cell receptor (beta chain) was profiled in a study of T-cell memory formation after mild COVID-19. This CDR3 is 12 amino acids long. CDR1 is MNHEY and CDR2 is SVGAGI in the germline V gene. The J segment lost 13 bases and the V segment lost 3 bases, leaving 7 bases of the junction unmatched. TCRdb reanalysed the 5' RACE reads using MiXCR and keeps one entry per CDR3 protein. The sample gives 250,000 to 300,000 distinct CDR3 sequences, around 15% of which show up once; roughly 23% is in the top ten. In this sample, this clonotype turned up a few times. Sequencing used PBMCs or a T cell subset sorted from them (not recorded which). The TCR originated in a man aged 18 to 30 who had mild COVID-19 (a few samples of this study predate the infection). Cell type and time point are not known. The V call is TRBV6-5, the J call TRBJ1-2; 8 bases line up with TRBD1. The CDR3, as DNA: TGTGCCAGCAGTTATCTGGGACAGGAAGGCACCTTC. This translates into CASSYLGQEGTF.